Below are 22 T cell receptor beta chains sequenced from a single sample in a study of Ad26.COV2.S vaccination and SARS-CoV-2 variants. The protocol was immunoSEQ multiplex PCR, while the TCRdb copy is restricted to in-frame clones and leaves out a portion. The sample includes 450,000 to 550,000 clones, 89% of them seen just once. Treatment indicated: 15 to 20 received Ad26.COV2.S at low or high dose, single or two shots; 5 received placebo; per-sample allocation not given. Material that was analyzed had been drawn on day 63 after the first vaccine or placebo injection. Sequenced material: peripheral blood, taken in a trial of Ad26.COV2.S vaccine versus placebo. These receptors all stem from a person aged 18-65 years who received the Ad26.COV2.S COVID-19 vaccine or a placebo.

The chain uses TRBV3-1 (or the pseudogene TRBV3-2) and TRBJ2-7, with D possibly being TRBD2 (5 bases). Germline V gene data show CDR1 as LGHDT and CDR2 as YNNKEL (reference sequence). This CDR3 is built from 14 residues. Trimming cost V 0 bases and J 6 bases, with 12 bases left between them. The chain's CDR3 is CASSQEPGSGEQYV. In nucleotides, the CDR3 is TGTGCCAGCAGCCAAGAGCCGGGGTCCGGCGAGCAGTACGTC.

The chain recombines TRBV18 with TRBJ1-5; perhaps TRBD1 as D (6 bases). V shed 3 bases and J shed 5 bases, with 14 bases lying between them. The CDR3 contains 15 residues. Germline V CDR1 and CDR2: KGHSH, LQKENI. CDR3 loop: CASSPRDMPDQPQHF. Written as DNA, the CDR3 is TGTGCCAGCTCACCCCGGGACATGCCTGATCAGCCCCAGCATTTT.

The CDR3 spells CASSVALAGDSANTGELFF. The CDR3, as DNA: TGTGCCAGCAGCGTAGCGCTAGCGGGAGACTCGGCGAACACCGGGGAGCTGTTTTTT. This chain joins TRBV9 and TRBJ2-2; TRBD2 aligns across 10 bases. After removal of 0 bases from V and 0 bases from J, the junction contained 8 bases not matched to a gene. The CDR3 loop spans 19 amino acids. Germline CDR1 and CDR2: SGDLS and YYNGEE.

The chain has TRBV5-5 and TRBJ1-2; TRBD1 matches at 8 bases. The germline gives CDR1 SGHKS, CDR2 YYEKEE (reference sequence). Trimming removed 4 bases from V and 5 bases from J; junction bases left unmatched: 10. The CDR3 spans 15 residues. The CDR3 bases are TGTGCCAGCAGCCTTGGACAGGGAGAGATTTATGGCTACACCTTC. Translation: CASSLGQGEIYGYTF.

J is TRBJ2-7 and V is TRBV10-3, with D hard to call. The CDR3 is 14 residues long. Germline V gene lookup returns CDR1 ENHRY and CDR2 SYGVKD. V was trimmed by 0 bases and J by 6 bases, leaving 12 bases between them. The CDR3 here is CAISESNTVAEQYV. CDR3 DNA: TGTGCCATCAGTGAGTCGAATACAGTGGCCGAGCAGTACGTC.

As DNA, the CDR3 is TGTGCCAGCAGCTTAGAGCCACTTAACACTGAAGCTTTCTTT. Its translation is CASSLEPLNTEAFF. The chain couples TRBV7-8 to TRBJ1-1; no firm D call. From germline, CDR1 is SGHVS and CDR2 FQNEAQ. This CDR3 region has 14 residues. Trimming shortened V by 1 base and J by 2 bases, and 8 bases separated the two germline ends.

The V call is TRBV5-1, the J call TRBJ2-3; 9 bases are a match to TRBD1. J gave up 5 bases and V 3 bases, and 31 bases lay outside the gene matches. Germline V gene lookup returns CDR1 SGHRS and CDR2 YFSETQ. The CDR3 sequence is 23 residues long. The CDR3 DNA reads TGCGCCAGCAGCTATCGGGCCGGGACAGGGTCATACGCACTTTCGGGGGGAGTAGATACGCAGTATTTT. Encoded protein: CASSYRAGTGSYALSGGVDTQYF.

The chain combines TRBV4-1 with TRBJ2-2, with 12 bases identical to TRBD2. The germline V gene encodes CDR1 MGHRA and CDR2 YSYEKL. The CDR3 has 16 amino acids. V lost 4 bases and J lost 5; bases outside the gene matches: 5. The DNA of the CDR3 is TGCGCCAGCAGCCCGTTGACTAGCGGGAGTACCGGGGAGCTGTTTTTT. Amino acid sequence: CASSPLTSGSTGELFF.

The chain joins TRBV11-2 to TRBJ2-5; a weak D match, TRBD2 (5 bases). Trimming left V 3 bases short and J 5 bases short, with 16 bases between. The CDR3 contains 15 residues. CDR1 is SGHAT, CDR2 FQNNGV, per germline. CDR3 bases: TGTGCCAGCAGCTTTACTACGGGAACCGGGGAGACCCAGTACTTC. This sequence encodes CASSFTTGTGETQYF.

The chain joins TRBV5-1 to TRBJ2-3; no clear D gene. CDR3 size: 14 residues. Deletions cut 0 bases from V and 3 bases from J, with 8 bases between. From germline, CDR1 is SGHRS and CDR2 YFSETQ. The CDR3 sequence is CASSLGVGTDTQYF. CDR3 bases: TGCGCCAGCAGCTTGGGGGTCGGAACAGATACGCAGTATTTT.

The gene calls are TRBV6-6 and TRBJ2-3; D is perhaps TRBD2 (5 bases). V shed 0 bases and J shed 2 bases, with 12 bases lying between them. The CDR3 has 16 residues. Germline lookup yields CDR1 MNHNY and CDR2 SVGAGI (reference sequence). Here the CDR3 reads CASSYSGRGDTDTQYF. The CDR3 DNA reads as TGTGCCAGCAGTTACTCTGGCCGGGGAGACACAGATACGCAGTATTTT.

The J gene is TRBJ2-1, the V gene TRBV7-9; D unresolved. There are 11 residues in the CDR3. Per the germline V gene, CDR1 is SEHNR and CDR2 is FQNEAQ (reference sequence). V lost 3 bases, J lost 12 bases, and 9 bases lay in between. The CDR3 DNA reads TGTGCCAGCAGCTTCCTAGTCTGGCAGTTCTTC. This translates into CASSFLVWQFF.

This clone was counted at least ten times. V gene TRBV3-1 (or the pseudogene TRBV3-2) combines with J gene TRBJ1-1; D unclear. With 4 bases removed from V and 6 bases from J, the gap between germline ends came to 12 bases. The CDR3 is 13 residues long. Germline values: CDR1 LGHDT, CDR2 YNNKEL (reference sequence). The CDR3 spells CASSLTVQAEAFF. The CDR3, as DNA: TGTGCCAGCAGCCTGACGGTTCAGGCTGAAGCTTTCTTT.

The chain employs TRBV5-6 and TRBJ2-7; no reliable D call. The germline CDR1 and CDR2 sequences are SGHDT and YYEEEE. CDR3 length: 12 residues. Trimming took 4 bases from V and 3 from J, leaving 8 bases between them. CDR3: CASSLVGYEQYV. DNA of the CDR3: TGTGCCAGCAGCCTTGTGGGCTACGAGCAGTACGTC.

The count of this clone is one. V is TRBV9 and J is TRBJ2-3, with D perhaps matching TRBD2 (5 bases). The CDR3 runs 14 residues. Trimming removed 2 bases at V and 4 bases at J, with 11 bases between. Germline CDR1 reads SGDLS; CDR2 reads YYNGEE. The CDR3 nucleotides are TGTGCCAGCAGCGTGCCTTGGAGGCCAGATACGCAGTATTTT. It specifies CASSVPWRPDTQYF.

V is TRBV7-2 and J is TRBJ1-1; a weak D match, TRBD1 (5 bases). This CDR3 is built from 15 residues. Germline lookup yields CDR1 SGHTA and CDR2 FQGNSA. The V gene lost 5 bases and the J gene lost 0 bases, with 13 bases spanning the gap. In nucleotides, the CDR3 is TGTGCCAGCAGCCGCCAAGGACATATGAACACTGAAGCTTTCTTT. This translates into CASSRQGHMNTEAFF.

The J gene is TRBJ2-3, the V gene TRBV4-1, with D hard to call. The CDR3 is 16 residues long. V was pared by 0 bases and J by 7 bases, with 17 bases between. Germline CDR1 reads MGHRA; CDR2 reads YSYEKL. This chain's CDR3 is CASSQDPSGRLNTQYF. As DNA, the CDR3 is TGCGCCAGCAGCCAAGATCCCTCTGGCCGGCTAAATACGCAGTATTTT.

The V call is TRBV7-2, the J call TRBJ1-1; D is perhaps TRBD1 (5 bases). There are 16 residues in the CDR3. V lost 2 bases and J 2 bases, leaving 15 bases between the germline ends. Germline-derived CDR1 and CDR2 are SGHTA and FQGNSA. CDR3 sequence: CASSLKGAATNTEAFF. The CDR3 DNA follows: TGTGCCAGCAGCTTAAAAGGGGCGGCGACTAACACTGAAGCTTTCTTT.

The gene calls are TRBV20-1 and TRBJ2-7; D is ambiguous. Germline-derived CDR1 and CDR2 are DFQATT and SNEGSKA (reference sequence). The CDR3 length is 13 residues. Trimming cost V 3 bases and J 4 bases, with 13 bases left between them. The DNA for the CDR3 is TGCAGTGCTAGTAGGGCAAGGGTGTACGAGCAGTACTTC. Encoded protein: CSASRARVYEQYF.

The chain employs TRBV19 and TRBJ1-5; no firm D call. The CDR3 length is 16 residues. The V end lost 6 bases, the J end lost 3 bases, and 18 bases lay between the germline ends. Per the germline V gene, CDR1 is LNHDA and CDR2 is SQIVND (reference sequence). The CDR3 here is CASSPSQLGSNQPQHF. DNA for the CDR3: TGTGCCAGTAGCCCCTCTCAACTTGGGTCCAATCAGCCCCAGCATTTT.

J is TRBJ1-6 and V is TRBV30; no definite D call. The CDR3 sequence is 11 residues long. The germline gives CDR1 GTSNPN, CDR2 SVGIG (reference sequence). V was shortened by 5 bases and J by 7 bases, with 6 bases between the two germline ends. The CDR3 DNA reads TGTGCCTGGGGAGGGAATTCACCCCTCCACTTT. It specifies CAWGGNSPLHF.

V is TRBV10-3 and J is TRBJ2-7; the D gene could be TRBD1 or TRBD2 (6 bases each). Germline loops: CDR1 ENHRY, CDR2 SYGVKD. Deletions cut 3 bases from V and 2 bases from J, with 11 bases between. The CDR3 sequence is 14 residues long. In nucleotides, the CDR3 is TGTGCCATCAGTGATCCGGGGGCGACCTACGAGCAGTACGTC. Amino acid sequence: CAISDPGATYEQYV.